This paragraph reports one TCR beta chain. No antigen is known for it. This specimen belongs to a study of cytomegalovirus exposure and HLA in healthy donors. Whole-study results and caveats: In a later analysis, HLA-associated beta chains showed higher expansion and lower generation probabilities than comparable chains. TCR beta V- and J-gene trimming, according to a later analysis, was linked to a missense DCLRE1C variant. Being indistinguishable, some V segments were excluded, TRBV6-2 and TRBV6-3 among them.

The study ran its PCR with 60 Vbeta and 13 Jbeta primers. The table came from immunoSEQ multiplex PCR; TCRdb's copy has only in-frame clones and leaves some out. The table records more than 80,000 clones, around 80% of them present only once. The ends were cut back, 4 bases at V and 6 bases at J, with 9 bases in the middle. The length of the CDR3 is 13 residues. Germline V gives CDR1 SEHNR, CDR2 FQNEAQ (reference sequence). Although they were nominally healthy when sampled, donors likely had unrecorded immune exposures. The chain employs TRBV7-9 and TRBJ2-2; no reliable D call. The sample was PBMCs. This TCR came from a man in his forties in good health and CMV-seronegative. Here the CDR3 DNA reads TGTGCCAGCAGCTCCCAGTGGTCCGGGGAGCTGTTTTTT. It is translated as CASSSQWSGELFF.